This T cell receptor beta chain comes out of a study of response to subunit inactivated influenza vaccine. Study-wide points: The authors suggested that every seasonal influenza vaccination recruits few new T cells.

The ends were cut back, 0 bases at V and 0 bases at J, with 3 bases in the middle. CDR3 length: 13 amino acids. Germline V gene data show CDR1 as DFQATT and CDR2 as SNEGSKA (reference sequence). From the RT-PCR reads, TCRdb called clonotypes with MiXCR, one entry per CDR3 protein. Here the sample spans a few hundred thousand distinct CDR3 sequences, around 7.7% being singletons. In its sample, this clonotype was seen many times. Its antigen remains unknown. This TCR derives from a man between 50 and 75 years old who received an inactivated influenza vaccine. Sequenced here: PBMCs from blood, sampled roughly 24 months after vaccination. The rearrangement uses TRBV20-1 and TRBJ1-5; D gene uncertain. CDR3 coding DNA: TGCAGTGCTAGAGACGATAGCAATCAGCCCCAGCATTTT. This encodes CSARDDSNQPQHF.